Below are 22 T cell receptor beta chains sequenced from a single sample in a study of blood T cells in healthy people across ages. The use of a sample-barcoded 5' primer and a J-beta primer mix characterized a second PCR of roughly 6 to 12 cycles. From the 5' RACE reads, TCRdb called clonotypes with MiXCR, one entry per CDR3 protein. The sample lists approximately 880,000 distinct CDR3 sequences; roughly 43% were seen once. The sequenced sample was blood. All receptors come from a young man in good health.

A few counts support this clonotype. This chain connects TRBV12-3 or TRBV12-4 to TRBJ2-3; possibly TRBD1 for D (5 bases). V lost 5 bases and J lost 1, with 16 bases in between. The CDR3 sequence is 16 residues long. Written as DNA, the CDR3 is TGTGCCAGCAGTCCAACAGGAAGCCGACGCACAGATACGCAGTATTTT. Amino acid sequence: CASSPTGSRRTDTQYF.

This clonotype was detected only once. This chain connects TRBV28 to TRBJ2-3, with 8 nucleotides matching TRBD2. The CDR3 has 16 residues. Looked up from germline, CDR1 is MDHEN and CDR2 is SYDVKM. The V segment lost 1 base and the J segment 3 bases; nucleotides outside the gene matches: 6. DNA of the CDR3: TGTGCCAGCAGTTTATACGAGCGGGGGCCTACAGATACGCAGTATTTT. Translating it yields CASSLYERGPTDTQYF.

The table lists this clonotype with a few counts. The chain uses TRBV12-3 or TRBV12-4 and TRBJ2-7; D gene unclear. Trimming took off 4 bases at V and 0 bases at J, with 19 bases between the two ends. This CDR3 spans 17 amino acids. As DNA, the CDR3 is TGTGCCAGCAGTTCAACGCAGGAACAGCCTCTCTCCTACGAGCAGTACTTC. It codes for CASSSTQEQPLSYEQYF.

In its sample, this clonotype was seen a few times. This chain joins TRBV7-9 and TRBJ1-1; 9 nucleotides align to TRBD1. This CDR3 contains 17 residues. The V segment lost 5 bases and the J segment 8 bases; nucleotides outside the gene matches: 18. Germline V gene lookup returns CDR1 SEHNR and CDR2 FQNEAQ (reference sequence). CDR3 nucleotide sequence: TGTGCCAGCAGCCGTACCACAGGGGGCGCGGATGCATTAGAAGCTTTCTTT. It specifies CASSRTTGGADALEAFF.

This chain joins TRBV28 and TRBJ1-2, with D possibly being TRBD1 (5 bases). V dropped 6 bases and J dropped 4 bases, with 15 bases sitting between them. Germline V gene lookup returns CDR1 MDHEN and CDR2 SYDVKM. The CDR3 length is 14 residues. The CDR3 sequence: CASSPPGPIYGYTF. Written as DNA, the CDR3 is TGTGCCAGCAGCCCCCCGGGGCCAATCTATGGCTACACCTTC.

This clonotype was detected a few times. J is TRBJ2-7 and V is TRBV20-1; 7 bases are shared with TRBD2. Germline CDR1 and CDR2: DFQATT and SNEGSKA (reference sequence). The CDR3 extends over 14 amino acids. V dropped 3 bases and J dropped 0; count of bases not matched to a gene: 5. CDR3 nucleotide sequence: TGCAGTGCTAGGCCCGGGGGGAGCTCCTACGAGCAGTACTTC. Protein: CSARPGGSSYEQYF.

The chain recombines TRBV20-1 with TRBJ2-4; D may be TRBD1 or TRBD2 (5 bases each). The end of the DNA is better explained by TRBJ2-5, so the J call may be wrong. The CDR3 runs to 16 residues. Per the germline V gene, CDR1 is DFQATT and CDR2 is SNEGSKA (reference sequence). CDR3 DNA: TGCAGTGCTACCTTCCCGGGGCGGGCGCCACGGGAGACCCAGTACTTC. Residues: CSATFPGRAPRETQYF.

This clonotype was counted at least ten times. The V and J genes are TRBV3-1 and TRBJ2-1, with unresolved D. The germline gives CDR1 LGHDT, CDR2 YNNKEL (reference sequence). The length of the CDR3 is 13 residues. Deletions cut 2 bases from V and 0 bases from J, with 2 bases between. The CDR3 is CASSQSSYNEQFF. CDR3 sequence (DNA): TGTGCCAGCAGCCAAAGCTCCTACAATGAGCAGTTCTTC.

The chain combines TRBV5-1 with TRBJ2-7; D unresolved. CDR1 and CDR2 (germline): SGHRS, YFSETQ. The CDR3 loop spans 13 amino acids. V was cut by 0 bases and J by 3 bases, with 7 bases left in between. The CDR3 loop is CASSLVPDYEQYF. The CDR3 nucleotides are TGCGCCAGCAGCTTGGTGCCAGACTACGAGCAGTACTTC.

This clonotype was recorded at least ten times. In DNA, the CDR3 is TGTGCCAGCAGCCAAGGAGTAACGGGAGCGTACCAAGAGACCCAGTACTTC. It is translated as CASSQGVTGAYQETQYF. The chain joins TRBV4-2 to TRBJ2-5, with a tentative D call TRBD2 (6 bases). Germline V lookup: CDR1 LGHNA, CDR2 YNFKEQ. The CDR3 sequence is 17 residues long. Trimming took off 1 base at V and 0 bases at J, with 15 bases between the two ends.

The CDR3 DNA reads TGTGCCAGCAGCGTCTTGGGGCAGGGGGTCGCTGGCTACACCTTC. Its protein is CASSVLGQGVAGYTF. The chain recombines TRBV6-2 or TRBV6-3 with TRBJ1-2, with 7 nucleotides matching TRBD1. V lost 6 bases to trimming and J lost 7 bases; unmatched junction nucleotides: 14. CDR1 is MNHEY and CDR2 is SVGEGT in the germline V gene. CDR3 length: 15 residues.

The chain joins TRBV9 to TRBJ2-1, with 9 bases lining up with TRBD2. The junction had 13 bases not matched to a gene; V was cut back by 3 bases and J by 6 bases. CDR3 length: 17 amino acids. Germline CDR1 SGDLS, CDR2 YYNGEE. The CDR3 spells CASSEDLGLADSNEQFF. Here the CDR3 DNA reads TGTGCCAGCAGCGAAGACCTGGGACTAGCTGATTCCAATGAGCAGTTCTTC.

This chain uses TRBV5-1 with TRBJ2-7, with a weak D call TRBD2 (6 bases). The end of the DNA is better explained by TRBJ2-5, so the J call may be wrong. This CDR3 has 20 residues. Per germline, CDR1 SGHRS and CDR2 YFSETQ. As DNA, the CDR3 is TGCGCCAGCAGCGGGTTAGCGGAGACCGGAACTAGTTGGAGGTCAGAGACCCAGTACTTC. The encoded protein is CASSGLAETGTSWRSETQYF.

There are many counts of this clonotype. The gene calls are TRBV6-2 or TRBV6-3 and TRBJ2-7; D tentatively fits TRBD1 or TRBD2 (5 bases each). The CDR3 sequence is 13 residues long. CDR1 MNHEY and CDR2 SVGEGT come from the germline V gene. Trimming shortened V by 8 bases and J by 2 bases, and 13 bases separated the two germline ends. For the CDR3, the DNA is TGTGCCAGCTCACGGGACGGAACCTACGAGCAGTACTTC. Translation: CASSRDGTYEQYF.

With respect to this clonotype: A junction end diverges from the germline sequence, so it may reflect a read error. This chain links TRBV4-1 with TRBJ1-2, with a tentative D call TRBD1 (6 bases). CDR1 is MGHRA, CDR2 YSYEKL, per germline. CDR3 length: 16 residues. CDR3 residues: CASSQDRVGGIYGYTF. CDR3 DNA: TGCGCTAGCAGCCAAGATAGGGTGGGGGGCATCTATGGCTACACCTTC.

The DNA for the CDR3 is TGCGCCAGCGGCAGGCGGGGAGGAGACAATGAGCAGTTCTTC. Protein sequence: CASGRRGGDNEQFF. The chain is built from TRBV5-1 and TRBJ2-1; D possibly corresponds to TRBD2 (6 bases). Deletions cut 7 bases from V and 5 bases from J, with 16 bases between. This CDR3 comprises 14 residues. Germline assignment: CDR1 SGHRS and CDR2 YFSETQ.

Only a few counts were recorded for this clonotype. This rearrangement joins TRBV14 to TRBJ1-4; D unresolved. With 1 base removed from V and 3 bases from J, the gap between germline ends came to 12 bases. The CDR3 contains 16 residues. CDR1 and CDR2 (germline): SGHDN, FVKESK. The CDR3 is CASSQGQRVSNEKLFF. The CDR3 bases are TGTGCCAGCAGCCAAGGTCAGAGGGTCTCTAATGAAAAACTGTTTTTT.

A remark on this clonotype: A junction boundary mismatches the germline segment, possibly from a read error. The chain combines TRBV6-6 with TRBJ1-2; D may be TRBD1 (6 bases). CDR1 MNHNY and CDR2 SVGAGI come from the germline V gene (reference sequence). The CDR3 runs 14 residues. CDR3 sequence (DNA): TGTACCAGCAGTTCGTTGCCAGGGGACCATGGCTACACCTTC. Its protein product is CTSSSLPGDHGYTF.

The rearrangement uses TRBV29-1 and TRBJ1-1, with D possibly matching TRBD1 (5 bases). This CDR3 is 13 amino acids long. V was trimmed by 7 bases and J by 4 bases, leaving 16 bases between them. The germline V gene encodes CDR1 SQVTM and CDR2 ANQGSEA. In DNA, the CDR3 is TGCAGCGGGAAAGGGGACTTTGGCACTGAAGCTTTCTTT. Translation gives CSGKGDFGTEAFF.

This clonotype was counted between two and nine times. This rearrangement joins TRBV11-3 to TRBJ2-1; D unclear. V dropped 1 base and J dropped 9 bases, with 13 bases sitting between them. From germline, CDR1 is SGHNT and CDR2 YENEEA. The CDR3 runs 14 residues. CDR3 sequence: CASSLVAGIREQFF. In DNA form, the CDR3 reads TGTGCCAGCAGCTTAGTGGCTGGGATTCGTGAGCAGTTCTTC.

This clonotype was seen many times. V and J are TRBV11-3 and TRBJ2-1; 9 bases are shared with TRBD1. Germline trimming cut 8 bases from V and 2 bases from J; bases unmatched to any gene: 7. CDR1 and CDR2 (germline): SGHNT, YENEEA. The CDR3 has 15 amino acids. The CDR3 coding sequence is TGTGCCAGCTCTCCCGGGACAGGGACCTACAATGAGCAGTTCTTC. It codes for CASSPGTGTYNEQFF.

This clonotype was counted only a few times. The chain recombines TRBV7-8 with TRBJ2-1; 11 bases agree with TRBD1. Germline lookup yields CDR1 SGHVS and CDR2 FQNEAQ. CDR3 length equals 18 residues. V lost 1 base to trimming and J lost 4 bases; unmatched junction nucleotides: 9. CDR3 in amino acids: CASSLVIWTGGTYNEQFF. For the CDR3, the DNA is TGTGCCAGCAGCTTAGTTATTTGGACAGGGGGCACGTACAATGAGCAGTTCTTC.